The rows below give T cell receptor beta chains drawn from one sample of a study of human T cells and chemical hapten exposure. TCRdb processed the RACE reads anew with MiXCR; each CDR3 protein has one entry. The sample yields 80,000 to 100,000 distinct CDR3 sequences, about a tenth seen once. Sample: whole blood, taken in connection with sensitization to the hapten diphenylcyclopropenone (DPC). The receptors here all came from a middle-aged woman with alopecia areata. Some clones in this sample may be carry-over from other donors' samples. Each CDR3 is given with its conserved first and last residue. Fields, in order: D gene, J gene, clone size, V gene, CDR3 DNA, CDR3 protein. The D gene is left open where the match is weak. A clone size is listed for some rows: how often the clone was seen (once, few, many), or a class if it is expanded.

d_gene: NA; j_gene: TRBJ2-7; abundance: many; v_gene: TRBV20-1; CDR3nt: TGCAGTGCTTTAGGTCAATCGCGCTACGAGCAGTACTTC; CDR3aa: CSALGQSRYEQYF
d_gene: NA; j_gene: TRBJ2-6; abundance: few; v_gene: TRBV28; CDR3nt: TGTGCCAGCAGGAGACCGGGACCCATATCCTCTGGGGCCAACGTCCTGACTTTC; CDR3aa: CASRRPGPISSGANVLTF
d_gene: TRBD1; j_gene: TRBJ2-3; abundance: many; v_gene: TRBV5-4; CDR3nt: TGTGCCAGCAGCATACGGACAGGGCCGGGGACAGATACGCAGTATTTT; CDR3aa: CASSIRTGPGTDTQYF
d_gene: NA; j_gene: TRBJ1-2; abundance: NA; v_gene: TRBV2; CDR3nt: TGTGCCAGCAGTGAAGCAGCGTCCCTAAACTATGGCTACACCTTC; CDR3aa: CASSEAASLNYGYTF
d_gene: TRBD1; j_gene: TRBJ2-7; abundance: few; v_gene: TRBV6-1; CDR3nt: TGTGCCAGCAGTGAGACAGGGGGCGCAAGCGACGAGCAGTACTTC; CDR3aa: CASSETGGASDEQYF
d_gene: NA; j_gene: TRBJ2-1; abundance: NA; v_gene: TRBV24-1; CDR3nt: TGTGCCACCAGTGATTCTAGTTCCCTCTCCTACAATGAGCAGTTCTTC; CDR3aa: CATSDSSSLSYNEQFF
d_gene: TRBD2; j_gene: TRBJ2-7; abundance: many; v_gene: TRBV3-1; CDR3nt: TGTGCCAGCAGCTCAGCGGGAGGGCCTTCCTACGAGCAGTACTTC; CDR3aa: CASSSAGGPSYEQYF
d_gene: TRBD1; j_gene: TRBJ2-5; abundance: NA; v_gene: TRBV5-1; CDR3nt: TGCGCCAGCAGCTACCAGGGGGCGGAAGAGACCCAGTACTTC; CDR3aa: CASSYQGAEETQYF
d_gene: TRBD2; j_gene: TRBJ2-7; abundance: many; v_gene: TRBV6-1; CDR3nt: TGTGCCAGCAGCCAAAGACTAGCGGGTTCGTCCTACGAGCAGTACTTC; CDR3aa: CASSQRLAGSSYEQYF
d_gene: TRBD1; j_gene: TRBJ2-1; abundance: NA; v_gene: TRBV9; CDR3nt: TGTGCCAGCAGCATCCGGGACAGGGGCGGTTTCTACAATGAGCAGTTCTTC; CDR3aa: CASSIRDRGGFYNEQFF